One and the same sample provided the 6 T cell receptor beta chains below, sequenced in a study of response to subunit inactivated influenza vaccine. TCRdb re-called the RT-PCR reads through MiXCR, storing one row per CDR3 protein. Among about 780,000 distinct CDR3 sequences, approximately 17% were seen once, and the ten largest hold roughly 10%. Source: PBMCs from blood, taken around 5 days after vaccination. Source of these receptors: a man in his fifties or sixties who received an inactivated influenza vaccine.

J is TRBJ2-3 and V is TRBV6-5; 9 bases map to TRBD1. V shed 2 bases, J shed 4 bases, and the junction held 4 bases outside the gene matches. The CDR3 totals 15 residues. Germline values: CDR1 MNHEY, CDR2 SVGAGI. The CDR3 spells CASSYGDRAADTQYF. The CDR3 bases are TGTGCCAGCAGTTACGGGGACAGGGCGGCAGATACGCAGTATTTT.

This chain connects TRBV4-3 to TRBJ2-2; the D is unclear. The V end was cut by 6 bases, the J end by 0 bases, with 8 bases between. CDR1 is LGHNA and CDR2 is YSLEER in the germline V gene. The CDR3 is made up of 14 amino acids. The CDR3 protein is CASRPQTNTGELFF. CDR3 nucleotide sequence: TGCGCCAGCAGACCTCAAACGAACACCGGGGAGCTGTTTTTT.

This clonotype was counted a few times. The rearrangement joins TRBV6-1 to TRBJ1-4; D unclear. CDR3 length equals 13 residues. V was shortened by 3 bases and J by 5 bases, with 7 bases between the two germline ends. Germline values: CDR1 MNHNS, CDR2 SASEGT. CDR3 DNA sequence: TGTGCCAGCAGTGAGGGGAACAATGAAAAACTGTTTTTT. Amino acids: CASSEGNNEKLFF.

This clonotype was counted between two and nine times. The chain couples TRBV5-1 to TRBJ2-2; TRBD2 matches at 8 bases. After removal of 4 bases from V and 4 bases from J, the junction contained 3 bases not matched to a gene. Germline CDR1 SGHRS, CDR2 YFSETQ. The CDR3 has 14 amino acids. The CDR3: CASSTTSATGELFF. CDR3 DNA: TGCGCCAGCAGCACGACTAGCGCCACCGGGGAGCTGTTTTTT.

This clonotype was detected ten times or more. The CDR3: CASRKTGGAFDTQYF. As DNA, the CDR3 is TGTGCCAGCAGGAAAACAGGGGGCGCTTTCGATACGCAGTATTTT. The chain uses TRBV12-3 or TRBV12-4 and TRBJ2-3; 9 bases map to TRBD1. The CDR3 has 15 residues. J was trimmed by 6 bases and V by 6 bases; bases with no gene match: 10.

V gene TRBV6-5 combines with J gene TRBJ1-1, with D possibly being TRBD1 (6 bases). CDR1 and CDR2 (germline): MNHEY, SVGAGI. The ends were cut back, 2 bases at V and 4 bases at J, with 11 bases in the middle. CDR3 size: 14 residues. Here the CDR3 DNA reads TGTGCCAGCAGTTACGGGGGGCCTGGCACTGAAGCTTTCTTT. Amino acid sequence: CASSYGGPGTEAFF.